This T cell receptor (beta chain) came from a study of response to subunit inactivated influenza vaccine. TCRdb processed the RT-PCR reads anew with MiXCR; each CDR3 protein has one entry. The sample shows over 400,000 distinct CDR3 sequences, 13% of them seen only once. This clonotype was counted a few times. The TCR was taken from a man between 50 and 59 years old who received an inactivated influenza vaccine. The specimen comprised PBMCs from blood, sampled more than 35 days after vaccination.

CDR3 in DNA: TGCGCCAGCAGCTTGGTTGAGACAGGGGGCTACGAGCAGTACTTC. This sequence encodes CASSLVETGGYEQYF. The chain recombines TRBV5-1 with TRBJ2-7; TRBD1 aligns across 9 bases. The CDR3 is 15 amino acids. Germline CDR1 SGHRS, CDR2 YFSETQ. Unmatched junction bases numbered 4, after V lost 0 bases and J lost 3 bases. The entire variable domain, with the rest obtained from reference TRBV5-1 and TRBJ2-7, is as follows: KAGVTQTPRYLIKTRGQQVTLSCSPISGHRSVSWYQQTPGQGLQFLFEYFSETQRNKGNFPGRFSGRQFSNSRSEMNVSTLELGDSALYLCASSLVETGGYEQYFGPGTRLTVT.